Listed below are T cell receptor beta chains from one sample, sequenced in a study of PD-1 blockade in mismatch repair-deficient tumors. Profiled with immunoSEQ multiplex PCR; TCRdb holds only in-frame clones, not every one. Of about 63,000 clones listed, approximately 89% are singletons. The sample was peripheral blood, taken 52 weeks after starting pembrolizumab. The receptors derive from an adult with mismatch repair-deficient cancer. Each CDR3 is given with its conserved first and last residue. D genes are given only for firm matches. Some rows mark clone size as missing; the rest say once, few, many or name a class of expanded clone.

>.|TRBJ1-2|.|14|TRBV10-3
TGTGCCATCAGTGATTTAGGCTCTAACTATGGCTACACCTTC
CAISDLGSNYGYTF
>.|TRBJ2-1|.|15|TRBV7-6
TGTGCCAGCAGCCCCCCGGGGGGCGCTTACAATGAGCAGTTCTTC
CASSPPGGAYNEQFF
>.|TRBJ2-7|.|17|TRBV11-2
TGTGCCAGCAGCCAAATATCGGGTCGGCGGGGTCCCTACGAGCAGTACTTC
CASSQISGRRGPYEQYF
>.|TRBJ2-7|.|15|TRBV5-6
TGTGCCAGCAGCTTGGGACGGCGATCTGGGTACGAGCAGTACTTC
CASSLGRRSGYEQYF
>TRBD1|TRBJ1-1|.|15|TRBV4-1
TGCGCCAGCAGCCAAGATCAGGGGGGTTACACTGAAGCTTTCTTT
CASSQDQGGYTEAFF
>.|TRBJ2-7|.|13|TRBV7-2
TGTGCCAGCAGCTTTCCGGGACACTACGAGCAGTACTTC
CASSFPGHYEQYF
>TRBD1|TRBJ2-2|.|14|TRBV29-1
TGCAGCGTTGAAGAGCAGGGGGCAACCGGGGAGCTGTTTTTT
CSVEEQGATGELFF
>.|TRBJ2-1|.|16|TRBV18
TGTGCCAGCGCCCCTGGAGAAATAGGACGTAATAATGAGCAGTTCTTC
CASAPGEIGRNNEQFF
>.|TRBJ1-1|.|10|TRBV23-1
TGCGCCAGCAGTAAGACTGAAGCTTTCTTT
CASSKTEAFF
>.|TRBJ2-5|few|16|TRBV28
TGTGCCAGCACCTCTATGGTAGCGTGGGTTCAAGAGACCCAGTACTTC
CASTSMVAWVQETQYF
>.|TRBJ1-2|few|14|TRBV6-1
TGTGCCAGCATCCTTACCTCGCGGGATGGTGGCTACACCTTC
CASILTSRDGGYTF
>.|TRBJ1-2|once|16|TRBV6-1
TGTGCCAGCAGTGACTTAACAGGTTCCCGGGTTGATGGCTACACCTTC
CASSDLTGSRVDGYTF
>.|TRBJ2-2|.|15|TRBV11-2
TGTGCCAGCAGCTTATGGGTTAGCATCACCGGGGAGCTGTTTTTT
CASSLWVSITGELFF
>.|TRBJ2-7|.|16|TRBV21-1
TGTGCCAGCAGCAAATTCCTAAGACAGGAGGCCTACGAGCAGTACTTC
CASSKFLRQEAYEQYF
>.|TRBJ1-5|.|15|TRBV19
TGTGCCAGTAGTCGCCCCGGCCCTAGCAATCAGCCCCAGCATTTT
CASSRPGPSNQPQHF
>.|TRBJ1-4|.|14|TRBV28
TGTGCCAGCAGTCCAACAGGGTCCAATGAAAAACTGTTTTTT
CASSPTGSNEKLFF
>TRBD1|TRBJ2-7|.|14|TRBV29-1
TGCAGCGCCACCGCCGGGACAGGGGTTTACGAGCAGTACTTC
CSATAGTGVYEQYF
>TRBD1|TRBJ1-4|once|14|TRBV19
TGTGCCAGTAGTACTCAGACAGGGGAAGAAAAACTGTTTTTT
CASSTQTGEEKLFF
>.|TRBJ1-2|.|12|TRBV30
TGTGCCTGGAGTGAGGGCAGCTATGGCTACACCTTC
CAWSEGSYGYTF
>.|TRBJ2-1|once|15|TRBV10-2
TGCGCCAGCAGTCTGGGACTTCCAGTCTACAATGAGCAGTTCTTC
CASSLGLPVYNEQFF
>TRBD1|TRBJ1-1|.|14|TRBV11-2
TGTGCCAGCAGCTTCGACAGGGGGACCACTGAAGCTTTCTTT
CASSFDRGTTEAFF
>TRBD1|TRBJ1-1|.|15|TRBV7-9
TGTGCCAGCAGCTTGTCCGGGACAGGGCGAACTGAAGCTTTCTTT
CASSLSGTGRTEAFF
>.|TRBJ2-7|.|16|TRBV1
TGCACCAGCAGCCAAGAGGGGGGACAGGAGAACTACGAGCAGTACTTC
CTSSQEGGQENYEQYF
>.|TRBJ1-1|.|13|TRBV5-1
TGCGCCAGCAGCTTGCAATCGGACGCTGAAGCTTTCTTT
CASSLQSDAEAFF
>TRBD2|TRBJ2-7|few|14|TRBV11-2
TGTGCCAGCAGCATACTAGCGGGAGGCTACGAGCAGTACTTC
CASSILAGGYEQYF
>TRBD1|TRBJ1-1|.|17|TRBV5-1
TGCGCCAGCAGCCCGCTAAGACAGGGACCAACGAACACTGAAGCTTTCTTT
CASSPLRQGPTNTEAFF
>.|TRBJ2-7|.|13|TRBV7-9
TGTGCCAGCAGTCTACTTGGCCCCTACGAGCAGTACTTC
CASSLLGPYEQYF
>.|TRBJ1-2|.|12|TRBV9
TGTGCCAGCAGCCTGGGGGGCGGGGGCTACACCTTC
CASSLGGGGYTF
>.|TRBJ1-1|.|14|TRBV28
TGTGCCAGCAGTCGCGGGGGGACCGGGGGTGAAGCTTTCTTT
CASSRGGTGGEAFF
>.|TRBJ2-7|.|13|TRBV2
TGTGCCAGCAGTGAAGTAGTTGGGGGGGAGCAGTACTTC
CASSEVVGGEQYF
>TRBD1|TRBJ2-5|.|15|TRBV11-1
TGTGCCAGCAGCTCAACCGGGACAGAACAAGAGACCCAGTACTTC
CASSSTGTEQETQYF
>.|TRBJ1-1|.|12|TRBV7-9
TGTGCCAGTGGCATCGGCTACACTGAAGCTTTCTTT
CASGIGYTEAFF
>TRBD1|TRBJ1-1|.|13|TRBV4-1
TGCGCCAGCAGCCTCAGGGGGCTCACTGAAGCTTTCTTT
CASSLRGLTEAFF
>.|TRBJ2-3|.|15|TRBV7-2
TGTGCCAGCAGCTTTACCGGACCTGACACAGATACGCAGTATTTT
CASSFTGPDTDTQYF
>TRBD1|TRBJ1-4|.|15|TRBV28
TGTGCCAGCAGTTTTGATGTCACAGGGGATGAAAAACTGTTTTTT
CASSFDVTGDEKLFF
>.|TRBJ1-1|.|15|TRBV6-1
TGTGCCAGCAGGCTATACGGGTCTCCGAACACTGAAGCTTTCTTT
CASRLYGSPNTEAFF
>.|TRBJ2-5|few|11|TRBV7-6
TGTGCCAGCAGCTATAAAGAGACCCAGTACTTC
CASSYKETQYF
>TRBD2|TRBJ2-2|.|18|TRBV27
TGTGCCAGCAGTTTGTTGCTAGCGGGAGGCCCGAACACCGGGGAGCTGTTTTTT
CASSLLLAGGPNTGELFF
>TRBD2|TRBJ2-1|once|14|TRBV5-1
TGCGCCAGCAGCTCGGGACTAGGTAGGAATGAGCAGTTCTTC
CASSSGLGRNEQFF
>.|TRBJ2-7|.|14|TRBV30
TGTGCCTGGAGTGGGGGGACGGTCACCTACGAGCAGTACTTC
CAWSGGTVTYEQYF
>TRBD2|TRBJ2-7|.|17|TRBV4-3
TGCGCCAGCAGCCAAGATAGTCTAGCGGGAGGCCCCTACGAGCAGTACTTC
CASSQDSLAGGPYEQYF
>TRBD1|TRBJ2-1|.|12|TRBV28
TGTGCCAGCAGTCCCTCATCGAAGGGGGCGTTCTTC
CASSPSSKGAFF
>.|TRBJ2-6|.|13|TRBV7-3
TGTGCCAGCCGGGGAGCTGGGGCCAACGTCCTGACTTTC
CASRGAGANVLTF
>.|TRBJ1-2|.|14|TRBV30
TGTGCCTGGAGACCTCAGGGAGGTAGCTATGGCTACACCTTC
CAWRPQGGSYGYTF